The 26 T cell receptor beta chains presented below share a single source sample, sequenced in a study of T cell repertoires in cytomegalovirus infection. TCRdb reprocessed the reads via MiXCR and lists one record per CDR3 protein. This table has 480,000 or so distinct CDR3 sequences, 10% to 12% appearing once. Sequencing was done on a sample of PBMCs. The receptor set was obtained from a human donor in good health (CMV status not recorded). Some clones in this sample may be carry-over from other donors' samples.

Details on this clonotype: A much larger clone lies one base from this, so it may be a read error. The chain carries TRBV20-1 and TRBJ2-1, with D hard to call. The CDR3 is made up of 16 amino acids. Germline lookup yields CDR1 DFQATT and CDR2 SNEGSKA (reference sequence). The CDR3, as DNA: TGCAGTGCTAGATCCTCCTTGGCCGCAATAAAGAATGGGCAGTTCTTC. It is translated as CSARSSLAAIKNGQFF.

The chain combines TRBV24-1 with TRBJ1-1, with a tentative D call TRBD1 (5 bases). The CDR3 is 17 amino acids. The germline V gene encodes CDR1 KGHDR and CDR2 SFDVKD. The germline V and J ends were trimmed by 1 base and 1 base, with 15 bases remaining between them. The CDR3 here is CATSDFRDVGQNTEAFF. The DNA for the CDR3 is TGTGCCACCAGTGATTTTAGGGACGTCGGTCAGAACACTGAAGCTTTCTTT.

This clonotype was seen ten or more times. The chain recombines TRBV25-1 with TRBJ1-2, with TRBD1 matching 7 bases. Looked up from germline, CDR1 is MGHDK and CDR2 is SYGVNS. This CDR3 is built from 14 residues. Trimming took 3 bases from V and 5 from J; bases not matched to a gene: 6. The CDR3 sequence is CASSDTRGEYGYTF. The CDR3 coding sequence is TGTGCCAGCAGTGATACCAGGGGGGAATATGGCTACACCTTC.

Ten or more counts support this clonotype. The J gene is TRBJ1-4, the V gene TRBV7-2; TRBD1 might be the D (6 bases). The ends were cut back, 6 bases at V and 4 bases at J, with 12 bases in the middle. The CDR3 loop spans 14 amino acids. Per germline, CDR1 SGHTA and CDR2 FQGNSA. This CDR3 is CASRRGQLNEKLFF. The CDR3 nucleotides are TGTGCCAGCAGACGCGGACAGCTTAATGAAAAACTGTTTTTT.

This clonotype has at least ten counts. The chain combines TRBV2 with TRBJ1-1; 7 bases line up with TRBD1. V lost 8 bases, J lost 4 bases, and 16 bases stayed unmatched. The V gene's germline CDR1 is SNHLY and CDR2 FYNNEI. The CDR3 runs to 16 residues. CDR3 nucleotides: TGTGCCAGCCCCGAATCAGACAGGGTCTATGGCACTGAAGCTTTCTTT. This codes for CASPESDRVYGTEAFF.

This clonotype was seen at least ten times. V is TRBV6-1 and J is TRBJ2-1; 8 nucleotides match TRBD2. V was pared by 0 bases and J by 2 bases, with 6 bases of the junction left unmatched. The V gene's germline CDR1 is MNHNS and CDR2 SASEGT. The CDR3 is 17 amino acids. In DNA form, the CDR3 reads TGTGCCAGCAGTGAAGCAAGAGCGGGAGACGCCTACAATGAGCAGTTCTTC. It yields the protein CASSEARAGDAYNEQFF.

This chain joins TRBV10-3 and TRBJ1-1, with D unresolved. This CDR3 contains 13 residues. The V gene lost 8 bases and the J gene lost 3 bases, with 13 bases spanning the gap. In germline, CDR1 is ENHRY, CDR2 SYGVKD. In nucleotides, the CDR3 is TGTGCCATCTCCCAGCGGGAGGACACTGAAGCTTTCTTT. It specifies CAISQREDTEAFF.

The chain recombines TRBV28 with TRBJ2-5; the D gene is possibly TRBD1 (6 bases). Germline V gene lookup returns CDR1 MDHEN and CDR2 SYDVKM. This CDR3 region has 20 residues. The V end lost 3 bases, the J end lost 4 bases, and 30 bases lay between the germline ends. The DNA for the CDR3 is TGTGCCAGCAGTTTTCCCTTGTGGACAGACCTCCCTCAGAAAAGAGAGACCCAGTACTTC. Its protein product is CASSFPLWTDLPQKRETQYF.

This clonotype was seen ten or more times. The CDR3 DNA reads as TGTGCCAGCAGCTCCAGGGTCTTACCCTACGAGCAGTACTTC. Its translation is CASSSRVLPYEQYF. J is TRBJ2-7 and V is TRBV7-9; maybe TRBD1 (5 bases). CDR1 SEHNR and CDR2 FQNEAQ come from the germline V gene (reference sequence). The CDR3 covers 14 residues. The V gene lost 4 bases and the J gene lost 2 bases, with 12 bases spanning the gap. Supplemented by reference TRBV7-9 and TRBJ2-7, the full variable domain reads DTGVSQNPRHKITKRGQNVTFRCDPISEHNRLYWYRQTLGQGPEFLTYFQNEAQLEKSRLLSDRFSAERPKGSFSTLEIQRTEQGDSAMYLCASSSRVLPYEQYFGPGTRLTVT.

This clonotype was counted ten times or more. The chain couples TRBV28 to TRBJ1-6; TRBD1 matches 8 bases. The V gene end was trimmed by 5 bases and the J gene end by 9 bases; junction bases not matched to a gene: 9. The CDR3 contains 15 residues. Germline V lookup: CDR1 MDHEN, CDR2 SYDVKM. CDR3 DNA: TGTGCCAGCAGTCCAGGGGACAGGCGGGGTTCACCCCTCCACTTT. As protein: CASSPGDRRGSPLHF.

This clonotype has at least ten counts. V usage is TRBV6-6 and J usage is TRBJ1-2, with 11 bases fitting TRBD1. V shed 4 bases, J shed 4 bases, and the junction held 5 bases outside the gene matches. CDR1 is MNHNY and CDR2 is SVGAGI in the germline V gene (reference sequence). This CDR3 comprises 15 residues. The CDR3 loop is CASSSRTGGRYGYTF. CDR3 in DNA: TGTGCCAGCAGTTCCCGGACAGGGGGCCGCTATGGCTACACCTTC.

This clonotype appeared many times. The chain links TRBV11-3 to TRBJ2-1, with D perhaps matching TRBD2 (5 bases). Germline V CDR1 and CDR2: SGHNT, YENEEA. V was cut by 2 bases and J by 7 bases, with 18 bases left in between. The CDR3 is 16 amino acids. The CDR3 sequence: CASSLRPGLGINEQFF. Here the CDR3 DNA reads TGTGCCAGCAGCTTACGTCCTGGGCTCGGGATTAATGAGCAGTTCTTC.

This clonotype was picked up many times. The J gene is TRBJ1-5, the V gene TRBV28, with D possibly matching TRBD1 (5 bases). The CDR3 is made up of 18 amino acids. The V and J ends lost 3 bases and 0 bases respectively, with 18 bases between them. Germline values: CDR1 MDHEN, CDR2 SYDVKM. DNA of the CDR3: TGTGCCAGCAGTTTGAGCGCCTTGGGGGGTTATAGCAATCAGCCCCAGCATTTT. Translation gives CASSLSALGGYSNQPQHF.

This clonotype was counted many times. The chain employs TRBV24-1 and TRBJ1-5, with D possibly TRBD1 on 5 matching bases. The CDR3 loop spans 14 amino acids. Germline CDR1 is KGHDR and CDR2 is SFDVKD. V lost 0 bases and J lost 5, with 7 bases in between. CDR3 DNA: TGTGCCACCAGTGATTTGACGGGGGATCAGCCCCAGCATTTT. Translating gives CATSDLTGDQPQHF.

This clonotype was observed a few times. The V call is TRBV7-9, the J call TRBJ2-1; D not certain. The CDR3 sequence is 11 residues long. The germline gives CDR1 SEHNR, CDR2 FQNEAQ (reference sequence). Trimming removed 5 bases from V and 9 bases from J, with 8 bases in between. CDR3 sequence: CASSDLLEQFF. CDR3 nucleotides: TGTGCCAGCAGCGACCTTCTTGAGCAGTTCTTC.

The rearrangement uses TRBV9 and TRBJ2-1, with 9 bases lining up with TRBD2. The CDR3 length is 13 residues. Germline CDR1 SGDLS, CDR2 YYNGEE. The CDR3 sequence: CASGGLSYNEQFF. The CDR3 DNA reads TGTGCTAGCGGGGGACTATCCTACAATGAGCAGTTCTTC.

This clonotype was counted many times. This chain uses TRBV5-7 with TRBJ2-2; the match to TRBD1 covers 9 bases. TRBV5-7 qualifies as an ORF whose function is uncertain. Unmatched junction bases numbered 10, after V lost 4 bases and J lost 6 bases. The CDR3 is made up of 16 amino acids. Written as DNA, the CDR3 is TGTGCCAGCAGCCCCGGTGGGACAGGGAGATCCGGGGAGCTGTTTTTT. Encoded protein: CASSPGGTGRSGELFF.

This clonotype occurred many times. This rearrangement joins TRBV14 to TRBJ2-5; tentative D call: TRBD1 (5 bases). V was clipped by 4 bases and J by 2 bases, with 14 bases between them. This CDR3 is 15 amino acids long. CDR1 and CDR2 (germline): SGHDN, FVKESK. CDR3: CASSPGPKRQETQYF. In DNA, the CDR3 is TGTGCCAGCAGCCCAGGGCCGAAGAGACAAGAGACCCAGTACTTC.

In its sample, this clonotype was seen many times. CDR3 bases: TGCGCCAGCAGCCAACCCGGAGCGGGTCCAGGTAATGAGCAGTTCTTC. Translating gives CASSQPGAGPGNEQFF. The rearrangement uses TRBV4-1 and TRBJ2-1; tentative D call: TRBD2 (6 bases). Trimming took off 2 bases at V and 7 bases at J, with 18 bases between the two ends. Germline values: CDR1 MGHRA, CDR2 YSYEKL. This CDR3 contains 16 residues.

Ten or more counts support this clonotype. This sequence joins TRBV6-5 and TRBJ2-7; 8 bases are shared with TRBD1. The CDR3 is 13 residues long. The junction had 5 bases not matched to a gene; V was cut back by 6 bases and J by 4 bases. Germline CDR1 is MNHEY and CDR2 is SVGAGI. CDR3 DNA: TGTGCCAGCAGCCGGACAGGGAGGTACGAGCAGTACTTC. As protein: CASSRTGRYEQYF.

The rearrangement uses TRBV11-3 and TRBJ2-1; weak D call: TRBD2 (6 bases). The CDR3 is 16 amino acids. CDR1 SGHNT and CDR2 YENEEA come from the germline V gene. V was trimmed by 4 bases and J by 8 bases, leaving 21 bases between them. CDR3 protein: CASSSLEESGRDEQFF. The CDR3 nucleotides read TGTGCCAGCAGCTCACTAGAAGAGTCCGGGAGAGATGAGCAGTTCTTC. Full variable domain (missing parts from reference TRBV11-3 and TRBJ2-1): EAGVVQSPRYKIIEKKQPVAFWCNPISGHNTLYWYLQNLGQGPELLIRYENEEAVDDSQLPKDRFSAERLKGVDSTLKIQPAELGDSAVYLCASSSLEESGRDEQFFGPGTRLTVL.

This clonotype was counted between two and nine times. V and J are TRBV5-1 and TRBJ1-2; 9 bases map to TRBD1. The CDR3 runs 15 residues. V dropped 3 bases and J dropped 8; count of bases not matched to a gene: 11. The germline V gene has CDR1 SGHRS and CDR2 YFSETQ. Here the CDR3 reads CASSWDRAGPRGYTF. The CDR3 DNA is TGCGCCAGCAGCTGGGACAGGGCTGGCCCGCGGGGCTACACCTTC.

This chain connects TRBV20-1 to TRBJ2-5, with a possible D match to TRBD1 (6 bases). Germline CDR1 DFQATT, CDR2 SNEGSKA (reference sequence). CDR3 size: 15 residues. Deletions cut 2 bases from V and 5 bases from J, with 18 bases between. This chain's CDR3 is CSARLLGGGGETQYF. Written as DNA, the CDR3 is TGCAGTGCTAGACTACTAGGTGGGGGCGGGGAGACCCAGTACTTC.

The table lists this clonotype with many counts. The chain combines TRBV20-1 with TRBJ1-1; 10 nucleotides align to TRBD1. J lost 5 bases, V lost 6 bases, and 6 bases had no gene match. CDR3 length equals 13 residues. Germline V gene data show CDR1 as DFQATT and CDR2 as SNEGSKA (reference sequence). The CDR3 DNA reads TGCAGTGCAAGGACAGGGGGTCTAACTGAAGCTTTCTTT. Encoded protein: CSARTGGLTEAFF.

Ten or more counts support this clonotype. The rearrangement links TRBV19 to TRBJ2-7; a weak D match, TRBD1 (6 bases). V was trimmed by 3 bases and J by 1 base, leaving 13 bases between them. This CDR3 comprises 15 residues. In germline, CDR1 is LNHDA, CDR2 SQIVND (reference sequence). The DNA of the CDR3 is TGTGCCAGTAGTATCTTGACAGGAATATCCTACGAGCAGTACTTC. Translating gives CASSILTGISYEQYF.

About this clonotype: A read error may explain this, as a much larger clone is one base away. The V gene is TRBV20-1, the J gene TRBJ2-3; 16 bases are a match to TRBD2. The CDR3 is 16 amino acids. Germline loops: CDR1 DFQATT, CDR2 SNEGSKA (reference sequence). CDR3 in DNA: TGCGGTGCTAGACCAACGGGACTAGCGGGGGGGGGTACGCAGTATTTT. Translating gives CGARPTGLAGGGTQYF.